This record looks at one T cell receptor beta chain sequence and its context. The specificity of this receptor is unknown. The input lacks base qualities; no much larger clone sits a single base away. The data originate from a study of control samples from healthy donors and cancer patients (dated by TCRdb to 2020 to 2022). The CDR3 spans 20 residues, from the cysteine through the phenylalanine. Here the CDR3 DNA is all that survives: 60 bases in frame from base 1. In the germline V gene, CDR1 corresponds to SGHRS and CDR2 to YFSETQ. Unmatched junction bases come to 22, with V trimmed by 3 bases and J by 6 bases. To prepare the library, the immunoSEQ multiplex PCR assay was applied. TCRdb took over this immuneACCESS table, retaining in-frame rearrangements with V and J assigned. Such tables are incomplete; in checked studies, under half of the missing clones stem from an unresolved V gene, and the remainder is unexplained. The sample table lists more than 65,000 clones, 84% of them with a count of one. The ten largest make up around 15% of the sample.

Sequencing was done on a sample of blood. The chain is encoded by TRBV5-1 joined to TRBJ2-2, with 8 central nucleotides matching TRBD1. This TCR was recovered from a man in his forties or fifties in good health. The CDR3 reads as follows: CASSSTPGGAMTIVSGELFF. In nucleotide form, the sequence is TGCGCCAGCAGCTCGACTCCAGGGGGCGCAATGACAATAGTGTCCGGGGAGCTGTTTTTT.